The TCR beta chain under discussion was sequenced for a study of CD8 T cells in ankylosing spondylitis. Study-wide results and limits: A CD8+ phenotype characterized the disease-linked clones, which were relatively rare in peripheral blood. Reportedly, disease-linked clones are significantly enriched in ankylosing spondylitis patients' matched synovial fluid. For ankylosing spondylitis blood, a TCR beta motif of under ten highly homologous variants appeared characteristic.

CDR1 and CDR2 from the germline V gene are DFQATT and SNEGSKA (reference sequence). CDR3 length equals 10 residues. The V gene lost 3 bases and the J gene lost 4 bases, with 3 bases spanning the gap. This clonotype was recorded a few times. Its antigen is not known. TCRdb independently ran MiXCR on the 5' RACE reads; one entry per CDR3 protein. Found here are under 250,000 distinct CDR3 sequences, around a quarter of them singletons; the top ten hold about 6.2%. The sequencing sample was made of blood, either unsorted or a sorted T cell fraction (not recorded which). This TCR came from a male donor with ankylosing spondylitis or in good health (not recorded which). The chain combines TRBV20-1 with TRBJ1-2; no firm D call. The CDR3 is CSARIYGYTF. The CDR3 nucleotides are TGCAGTGCTAGGATCTATGGCTACACCTTC.